This T cell receptor (beta chain) was documented in a study of blood T cell repertoires in COVID-19. The assay was immunoSEQ multiplex PCR, and TCRdb's table has in-frame clones only and misses some. The table records about 190,000 clones, around 85% of them present only once. The germline V gene encodes CDR1 SGHTS and CDR2 YDEGEE. CDR3 length equals 12 residues. V gave up 4 bases and J gave up 0 bases, with 5 bases separating them. The receptor's source is a woman aged 50 to 60 with acute or convalescent COVID-19. Sequences were obtained from peripheral blood. V and J are TRBV5-8 and TRBJ2-7; no firm D call. DNA of the CDR3: TGTGCCAGCAGCCCGTTCTCCTACGAGCAGTACTTC. This translates into CASSPFSYEQYF.